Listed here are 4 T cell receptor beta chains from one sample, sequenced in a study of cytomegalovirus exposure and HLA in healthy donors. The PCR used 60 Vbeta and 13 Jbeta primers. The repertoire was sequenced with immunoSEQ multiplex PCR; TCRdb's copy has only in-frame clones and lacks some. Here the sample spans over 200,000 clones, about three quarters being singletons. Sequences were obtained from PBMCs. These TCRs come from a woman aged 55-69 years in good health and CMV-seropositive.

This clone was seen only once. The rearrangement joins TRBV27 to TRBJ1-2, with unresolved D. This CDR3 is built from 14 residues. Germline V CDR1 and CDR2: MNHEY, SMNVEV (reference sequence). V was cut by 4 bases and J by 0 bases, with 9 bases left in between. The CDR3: CASSSGVSNYGYTF. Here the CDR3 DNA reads TGTGCCAGCAGTTCCGGGGTATCTAACTATGGCTACACCTTC.

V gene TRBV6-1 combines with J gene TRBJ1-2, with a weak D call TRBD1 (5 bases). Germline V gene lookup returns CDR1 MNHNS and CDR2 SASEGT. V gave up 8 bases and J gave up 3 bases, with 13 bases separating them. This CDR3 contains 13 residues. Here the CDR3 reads CASANGGDYGYTF. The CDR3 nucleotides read TGTGCCAGCGCCAATGGGGGGGACTATGGCTACACCTTC.

For the CDR3, the DNA is TGCAGCGTGGGGCAGGGGAACCATGGCTACACCTTC. This sequence encodes CSVGQGNHGYTF. This chain uses TRBV29-1 with TRBJ1-2, with D possibly matching TRBD1 (6 bases). This CDR3 region has 12 residues. Germline CDR1 is SQVTM and CDR2 is ANQGSEA. Deletions cut 6 bases from V and 6 bases from J, with 14 bases between.

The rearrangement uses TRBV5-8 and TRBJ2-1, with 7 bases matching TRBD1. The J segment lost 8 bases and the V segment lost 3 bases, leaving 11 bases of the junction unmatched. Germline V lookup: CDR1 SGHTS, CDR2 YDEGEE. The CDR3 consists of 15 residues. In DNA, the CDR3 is TGTGCCAGCAGCTCCCTAGACAGGGTAACGGATGAGCAGTTCTTC. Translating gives CASSSLDRVTDEQFF.